The clone carrying this T cell receptor (beta chain) was found many times. What it binds is unknown. This entry belongs to a study of human T cells and chemical hapten exposure. About the study: Patients' scalps got diphenylcyclopropenone weekly throughout the roughly 25-week study. A mostly female patient group had alopecia areata, totalis or universalis.

MiXCR, applied by TCRdb to the RACE reads, yields one record per CDR3 protein. The table includes about 39,000 distinct CDR3 sequences, approximately 12% detected once. Trimming shortened V by 1 base and J by 6 bases, and 20 bases separated the two germline ends. CDR1 is SGHRS and CDR2 is YFSETQ in the germline V gene. The CDR3 has 17 residues. Sample time point: patch test 3, about 24 weeks after DPC sensitization. Treatment reported: therapeutic diphenylcyclopropenone sensitization with weekly scalp DPC. Unseparated into fractions, whole blood served as the source from which total RNA was extracted. Regarding the study as a whole: The formation of large CDR3 similarity clusters by expanded TCRs significantly exceeded that of controls.

The source is a woman between 40 and 55 years old with alopecia areata. Some clones in this sample may be carry-over from other donors' samples. The chain joins TRBV5-1 to TRBJ2-1, with a weak D call TRBD2 (5 bases). This material consisted of whole blood, taken in connection with sensitization to the hapten diphenylcyclopropenone (DPC). The CDR3 here is CASSLSMGVTRANEQFF. In DNA, the CDR3 is TGCGCCAGCAGCTTGTCGATGGGTGTAACTAGAGCCAATGAGCAGTTCTTC.